A selection of T cell receptor beta chains follows, all from one sample in a study of blood T cells in healthy people across ages. One entry per CDR3 protein results from TCRdb running MiXCR on the 5' RACE reads. Of 1.5 million to 2 million distinct CDR3 sequences in the sample, about two fifths were seen once. What was sequenced was blood. These receptors were taken from a human donor in good health. CDR3s include the opening cysteine and the closing phenylalanine or tryptophan. The order of the fields is J gene, D gene, clone size, V gene, CDR3 protein, CDR3 DNA. D genes are given only for firm matches. Not all rows give a size; the values are once, few, many and, for expanded clones, a class.

j_gene: TRBJ2-5
d_gene: TRBD1
abundance: NA
v_gene: TRBV20-1
CDR3aa: CSARGDRGIGEQYF
CDR3nt: TGCAGTGCTAGAGGGGACAGGGGTATTGGAGAGCAGTACTTC

j_gene: TRBJ1-1
d_gene: NA
abundance: once
v_gene: TRBV3-1
CDR3aa: CASSHPGHEAFF
CDR3nt: TGTGCCAGCAGCCATCCCGGTCATGAAGCTTTCTTT

j_gene: TRBJ1-3
d_gene: NA
abundance: NA
v_gene: TRBV18
CDR3aa: CASSPLSTGTNSGNTIYF
CDR3nt: TGTGCCAGCTCACCACTTAGCACGGGCACGAACTCTGGAAACACCATATATTTT

j_gene: TRBJ1-1
d_gene: NA
abundance: few
v_gene: TRBV5-1
CDR3aa: CASSLGFVGVVSTEAFF
CDR3nt: TGCGCCAGCAGCTTGGGTTTTGTAGGGGTCGTGAGCACTGAAGCTTTCTTT

j_gene: TRBJ2-7
d_gene: NA
abundance: few
v_gene: TRBV14
CDR3aa: CASSQDLGPFYEQYF
CDR3nt: TGTGCCAGCAGCCAAGATCTCGGACCCTTCTACGAGCAGTACTTC

j_gene: TRBJ1-2
d_gene: NA
abundance: NA
v_gene: TRBV20-1
CDR3aa: CSASFSNYGYTF
CDR3nt: TGCAGTGCTAGTTTCTCGAACTATGGCTACACCTTC

j_gene: TRBJ1-1
d_gene: NA
abundance: NA
v_gene: TRBV15
CDR3aa: CATSRDSRLMYTEAFF
CDR3nt: TGTGCCACCAGCAGAGATAGTCGGTTGATGTACACTGAAGCTTTCTTT

j_gene: TRBJ1-2
d_gene: NA
abundance: NA
v_gene: TRBV5-1
CDR3aa: CASSFGQGGGGYTF
CDR3nt: TGCGCCAGCAGCTTCGGGCAGGGCGGGGGTGGCTACACCTTC

j_gene: TRBJ2-7
d_gene: NA
abundance: few
v_gene: TRBV5-1
CDR3aa: CASSLYTGGGYEQYF
CDR3nt: TGCGCCAGCAGCTTGTACACTGGAGGCGGGTACGAGCAGTACTTC

j_gene: TRBJ1-2
d_gene: NA
abundance: NA
v_gene: TRBV7-9
CDR3aa: CASSRPTDSFYGYTF
CDR3nt: TGTGCCAGCAGCCGACCGACAGACAGCTTCTATGGCTACACCTTC

j_gene: TRBJ1-1
d_gene: NA
abundance: NA
v_gene: TRBV20-1
CDR3aa: CSARNEPEAFF
CDR3nt: TGCAGTGCTAGAAATGAGCCTGAAGCTTTCTTT

j_gene: TRBJ2-5
d_gene: NA
abundance: few
v_gene: TRBV24-1
CDR3aa: CATSETGRQETQYF
CDR3nt: TGTGCCACCAGTGAAACCGGGAGACAGGAGACCCAGTACTTC

j_gene: TRBJ1-1
d_gene: NA
abundance: once
v_gene: TRBV4-3
CDR3aa: CASSQRSLSDGTEAFF
CDR3nt: TGCGCCAGCAGCCAAAGGTCCTTGTCAGACGGCACTGAAGCTTTCTTT

j_gene: TRBJ2-7
d_gene: NA
abundance: NA
v_gene: TRBV12-3/TRBV12-4
CDR3aa: CASGRGEANYEQYF
CDR3nt: TGTGCCAGCGGTAGGGGAGAGGCCAACTACGAGCAGTACTTC

j_gene: TRBJ2-6
d_gene: NA
abundance: few
v_gene: TRBV6-2/TRBV6-3
CDR3aa: CASSSLGQGNSGANVLTF
CDR3nt: TGTGCCAGCAGCTCGCTGGGGCAGGGTAATTCTGGGGCCAACGTCCTGACTTTC

j_gene: TRBJ2-1
d_gene: TRBD2
abundance: few
v_gene: TRBV20-1
CDR3aa: CSAGDYGGALNEQFF
CDR3nt: TGCAGTGCTGGGGACTACGGGGGGGCTCTAAATGAGCAGTTCTTC

j_gene: TRBJ1-5
d_gene: NA
abundance: NA
v_gene: TRBV6-6
CDR3aa: CTSSYSSSYQPQHF
CDR3nt: TGTACCAGCAGTTACTCGTCGAGCTATCAGCCCCAGCATTTT

j_gene: TRBJ2-3
d_gene: TRBD2
abundance: NA
v_gene: TRBV10-3
CDR3aa: CATDMGLEGTDTQYF
CDR3nt: TGTGCCACCGATATGGGACTAGAAGGCACAGATACGCAGTATTTT

j_gene: TRBJ2-5
d_gene: TRBD1
abundance: few
v_gene: TRBV5-1
CDR3aa: CASSRLPGQQETQYF
CDR3nt: TGCGCCAGCAGCCGCCTCCCGGGACAGCAAGAGACCCAGTACTTC

j_gene: TRBJ1-4
d_gene: NA
abundance: NA
v_gene: TRBV2
CDR3aa: CASSGARGINEKLFF
CDR3nt: TGTGCCAGCAGTGGAGCCCGGGGGATAAATGAAAAACTGTTTTTT

j_gene: TRBJ1-2
d_gene: NA
abundance: NA
v_gene: TRBV10-3
CDR3aa: CAISESAGNYGYTF
CDR3nt: TGTGCCATCAGTGAGTCGGCAGGGAACTATGGCTACACCTTC

j_gene: TRBJ2-7
d_gene: NA
abundance: few
v_gene: TRBV27
CDR3aa: CASSLSLSPGGYEQYF
CDR3nt: TGTGCCAGCAGTTTATCATTATCACCCGGGGGCTACGAGCAGTACTTC

j_gene: TRBJ2-7
d_gene: NA
abundance: NA
v_gene: TRBV2
CDR3aa: CASSSQGEGYEQYF
CDR3nt: TGTGCCAGCAGTTCACAGGGAGAGGGCTACGAGCAGTACTTC

j_gene: TRBJ2-7
d_gene: NA
abundance: NA
v_gene: TRBV9
CDR3aa: CASSAGESSYNEQYF
CDR3nt: TGTGCCAGCAGCGCTGGGGAGAGTAGCTACAATGAGCAGTACTTC

j_gene: TRBJ2-3
d_gene: NA
abundance: NA
v_gene: TRBV28
CDR3aa: CASSTVLPTGQYF
CDR3nt: TGTGCCAGCAGTACTGTGTTGCCGACGGGGCAGTATTTT

j_gene: TRBJ2-3
d_gene: NA
abundance: NA
v_gene: TRBV7-2
CDR3aa: CASSLAFWRRGGDTQYF
CDR3nt: TGTGCCAGCAGCTTAGCGTTCTGGCGTCGTGGGGGGGATACGCAGTATTTT

j_gene: TRBJ2-3
d_gene: NA
abundance: NA
v_gene: TRBV9
CDR3aa: CASSVDEGRDTQYF
CDR3nt: TGTGCCAGCAGCGTGGACGAGGGGAGGGATACGCAGTATTTT

j_gene: TRBJ2-1
d_gene: TRBD2
abundance: few
v_gene: TRBV7-2
CDR3aa: CATSKTSGGAYEQFF
CDR3nt: TGTGCCACCTCAAAAACTAGCGGGGGGGCGTATGAGCAGTTCTTC

j_gene: TRBJ2-3
d_gene: NA
abundance: NA
v_gene: TRBV29-1
CDR3aa: CSVPGLPSTDTQYF
CDR3nt: TGCAGCGTACCGGGACTTCCTAGCACAGATACGCAGTATTTT

j_gene: TRBJ1-3
d_gene: NA
abundance: NA
v_gene: TRBV20-1
CDR3aa: CSAKGGPNGNTIYF
CDR3nt: TGCAGTGCGAAGGGGGGGCCCAATGGAAACACCATATATTTT

j_gene: TRBJ2-7
d_gene: NA
abundance: NA
v_gene: TRBV29-1
CDR3aa: CSVVVGIYEQYF
CDR3nt: TGCAGCGTTGTGGTAGGGATCTACGAGCAGTACTTC

j_gene: TRBJ1-6
d_gene: TRBD1
abundance: NA
v_gene: TRBV5-1
CDR3aa: CASSLGQGVDNSPLHF
CDR3nt: TGCGCCAGCAGCTTGGGCCAGGGGGTTGATAATTCACCCCTCCACTTT

j_gene: TRBJ2-3
d_gene: TRBD1
abundance: NA
v_gene: TRBV20-1
CDR3aa: CSARDSDRGDTQYF
CDR3nt: TGCAGTGCTAGAGATAGTGACAGGGGTGATACGCAGTATTTT

j_gene: TRBJ2-3
d_gene: TRBD2
abundance: NA
v_gene: TRBV12-3/TRBV12-4
CDR3aa: CASSAGIAGTDTQYF
CDR3nt: TGTGCCAGCAGTGCGGGAATAGCGGGTACAGATACGCAGTATTTT

j_gene: TRBJ2-1
d_gene: NA
abundance: NA
v_gene: TRBV7-9
CDR3aa: CASSPPTSGLYNEQFF
CDR3nt: TGTGCCAGCAGCCCTCCGACCAGCGGGCTCTACAATGAGCAGTTCTTC

j_gene: TRBJ2-3
d_gene: NA
abundance: few
v_gene: TRBV6-5
CDR3aa: CASSYVATDTQYF
CDR3nt: TGTGCCAGCAGTTACGTGGCAACAGATACGCAGTATTTT

j_gene: TRBJ1-2
d_gene: TRBD1
abundance: NA
v_gene: TRBV2
CDR3aa: CASNKDRGTWGYTF
CDR3nt: TGTGCCAGCAATAAAGACAGGGGAACTTGGGGCTACACCTTC

j_gene: TRBJ2-7
d_gene: NA
abundance: NA
v_gene: TRBV4-2
CDR3aa: CASSQGPFEQYF
CDR3nt: TGTGCCAGCAGCCAAGGACCTTTCGAGCAGTACTTC

j_gene: TRBJ2-1
d_gene: NA
abundance: NA
v_gene: TRBV20-1
CDR3aa: CSARRYNEQFF
CDR3nt: TGCAGTGCTAGGCGGTATAATGAGCAGTTCTTC

j_gene: TRBJ2-7
d_gene: NA
abundance: few
v_gene: TRBV27
CDR3aa: CASSSQPGGVYEQYF
CDR3nt: TGTGCCAGCAGTTCCCAACCAGGAGGGGTATACGAGCAGTACTTC

j_gene: TRBJ1-2
d_gene: TRBD1
abundance: NA
v_gene: TRBV7-9
CDR3aa: CASSSEWTGSGYGYTF
CDR3nt: TGTGCCAGCAGCTCGGAATGGACAGGGAGTGGGTATGGCTACACCTTC

j_gene: TRBJ1-6
d_gene: NA
abundance: NA
v_gene: TRBV27
CDR3aa: CASSLMIQDPLSPLHF
CDR3nt: TGTGCCAGCAGTTTAATGATCCAGGACCCCCTTTCACCCCTCCACTTT

j_gene: TRBJ2-7
d_gene: NA
abundance: NA
v_gene: TRBV29-1
CDR3aa: CSVSLKTPYEQYF
CDR3nt: TGCAGCGTCTCACTCAAGACACCCTACGAGCAGTACTTC

j_gene: TRBJ1-2
d_gene: NA
abundance: many
v_gene: TRBV29-1
CDR3aa: CSVVGGDSYGYTF
CDR3nt: TGCAGCGTTGTTGGAGGTGACAGCTATGGCTACACCTTC

j_gene: TRBJ1-2
d_gene: NA
abundance: many
v_gene: TRBV28
CDR3aa: CASSRGTSGYGYTF
CDR3nt: TGTGCCAGCAGCCGGGGTACCTCTGGCTATGGCTACACCTTC

j_gene: TRBJ2-7
d_gene: TRBD1
abundance: few
v_gene: TRBV5-1
CDR3aa: CASSLVPRTGGTEQYF
CDR3nt: TGCGCCAGCAGCTTGGTACCGCGGACAGGGGGCACCGAGCAGTACTTC

j_gene: TRBJ2-2
d_gene: TRBD2
abundance: NA
v_gene: TRBV6-1
CDR3aa: CASSLGLAGVANTGELFF
CDR3nt: TGTGCCAGTTCGCTAGGACTAGCGGGGGTAGCGAACACCGGGGAGCTGTTTTTT

j_gene: TRBJ2-7
d_gene: TRBD1
abundance: NA
v_gene: TRBV20-1
CDR3aa: CSAGDRVNYEQYF
CDR3nt: TGCAGTGCCGGAGACAGGGTCAACTACGAGCAGTACTTC

j_gene: TRBJ2-7
d_gene: NA
abundance: few
v_gene: TRBV7-9
CDR3aa: CASSLYTWYLVQCEQYF
CDR3nt: TGTGCCAGCAGCTTATACACATGGTATCTAGTACAATGCGAGCAGTACTTC

j_gene: TRBJ1-1
d_gene: NA
abundance: many
v_gene: TRBV20-1
CDR3aa: CSANRGPGTEAFF
CDR3nt: TGCAGTGCCAATCGGGGGCCGGGCACTGAAGCTTTCTTT

j_gene: TRBJ2-5
d_gene: TRBD2
abundance: NA
v_gene: TRBV30
CDR3aa: CAWSGGLAGGRAQYF
CDR3nt: TGTGCCTGGAGTGGGGGACTAGCGGGGGGTCGGGCCCAGTACTTC

j_gene: TRBJ2-5
d_gene: TRBD1
abundance: NA
v_gene: TRBV6-1
CDR3aa: CASNRDRDQETQYF
CDR3nt: TGTGCCAGCAACCGGGACAGGGACCAAGAGACCCAGTACTTC

j_gene: TRBJ2-3
d_gene: NA
abundance: NA
v_gene: TRBV12-3/TRBV12-4
CDR3aa: CASSLSARGRLDTQYF
CDR3nt: TGTGCCAGCAGTTTGAGTGCCCGGGGCAGGTTAGATACGCAGTATTTT

j_gene: TRBJ2-1
d_gene: TRBD1
abundance: few
v_gene: TRBV5-1
CDR3aa: CASNWKAGGNEQFF
CDR3nt: TGCGCCAGCAATTGGAAGGCAGGGGGCAATGAGCAGTTCTTC

j_gene: TRBJ2-7
d_gene: NA
abundance: few
v_gene: TRBV28
CDR3aa: CASSWQGSKYEQYF
CDR3nt: TGTGCCAGCAGTTGGCAGGGGAGTAAGTACGAGCAGTACTTC